This TCR beta chain was identified in a study of vaccination and CD4 T cells after COVID-19. Notes on the study in general: The median proportion of reactive clones detected only post-vaccination in convalescent patients was 85% to 90%.

The V and J ends lost 0 bases and 7 bases, in that order; junction bases with no gene match: 11. The CDR3 runs 17 residues. CDR1 is MNHEY and CDR2 is SVGAGI in the germline V gene. Treatment noted: roughly 11-day PBMC culture with coronavirus spike peptide pools or control peptides (ViraFEST assay). ViraFEST expanded antigen-specific T cells with peptide pools, then sequenced TCRs. Sequencing of cultured CD4+ T cell DNA used the Oncomine TCR Beta short-read assay. Via MiXCR, TCRdb re-called the PCR reads, giving one row per CDR3 protein. The sample lists 7,500 to 10,000 distinct CDR3 sequences, just under 50% seen once, with around 21% in the top ten. Regarding this clonotype: The antigen remains undetermined.

The sample consisted of CD4+ T cells from blood, cultured in vitro. This chain connects TRBV6-5 to TRBJ1-4; 7 bases match TRBD1. This TCR was sampled from a human donor who had recovered from COVID-19. The CDR3 reads CASSYSNPGQGGEKLFF. CDR3 nucleotides: TGTGCCAGCAGTTACTCGAACCCTGGGCAGGGGGGTGAAAAACTGTTTTTT.